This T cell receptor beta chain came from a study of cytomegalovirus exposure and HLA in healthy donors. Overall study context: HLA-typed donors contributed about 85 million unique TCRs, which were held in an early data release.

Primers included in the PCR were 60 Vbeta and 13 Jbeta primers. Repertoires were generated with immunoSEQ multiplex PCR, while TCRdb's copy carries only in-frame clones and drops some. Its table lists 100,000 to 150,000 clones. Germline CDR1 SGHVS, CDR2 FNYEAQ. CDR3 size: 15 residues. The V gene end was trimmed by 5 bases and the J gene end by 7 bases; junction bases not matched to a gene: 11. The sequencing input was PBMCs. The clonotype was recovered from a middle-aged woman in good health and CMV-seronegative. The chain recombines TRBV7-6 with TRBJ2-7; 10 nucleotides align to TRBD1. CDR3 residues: CASSVRDRGHQEQYF. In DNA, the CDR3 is TGTGCCAGCAGCGTCCGGGACAGGGGCCATCAAGAGCAGTACTTC. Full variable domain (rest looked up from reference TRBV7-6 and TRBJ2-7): GAGVSQSPRYKVTKRGQDVALRCDPISGHVSLYWYRQALGQGPEFLTYFNYEAQQDKSGLPNDRFSAERPEGSISTLTIQRTEQRDSAMYRCASSVRDRGHQEQYFGPGTRLTVT.